Presented here are 12 T cell receptor beta chains from one specimen sequenced in a study of blood T cell repertoires in COVID-19. Measured with immunoSEQ multiplex PCR; TCRdb has only the in-frame clones, and not every one. The table lists 52,000 or so clones, about 80% of them singletons. The sample was peripheral blood. The source of these receptors is a man over 45 with active or convalescent COVID-19.

The V and J genes are TRBV6-1 and TRBJ2-3, with D maybe TRBD1 (5 bases). Trimming pared 3 bases from V and 4 bases from J, leaving 8 bases between. The CDR3 has 13 amino acids. Germline CDR1 and CDR2: MNHNS and SASEGT. The CDR3 sequence is CASSDQGADTQYF. The CDR3 coding sequence is TGTGCCAGCAGTGACCAGGGTGCAGATACGCAGTATTTT.

The gene calls are TRBV2 and TRBJ1-4, with unresolved D. This CDR3 has 16 amino acids. V lost 8 bases, J lost 1 base, and 17 bases lay in between. Looked up from germline, CDR1 is SNHLY and CDR2 is FYNNEI. This CDR3 reads CASVGEVVVTNEKLFF. The CDR3 DNA reads as TGTGCCAGCGTGGGTGAGGTGGTAGTAACTAATGAAAAACTGTTTTTT.

This rearrangement joins TRBV20-1 to TRBJ2-1; no clear D. Germline V gene sequence: CDR1 DFQATT, CDR2 SNEGSKA (reference sequence). V was clipped by 3 bases and J by 1 base, with 7 bases between them. The CDR3 contains 13 residues. As DNA, the CDR3 is TGCAGTGCTAGTAGCCGGTCCTACAATGAGCAGTTCTTC. This gives the protein CSASSRSYNEQFF.

The chain links TRBV6-5 to TRBJ2-1, with D perhaps TRBD1 (5 bases). Trimming removed 3 bases from V and 8 bases from J, with 11 bases in between. Germline lookup yields CDR1 MNHEY and CDR2 SVGAGI. The length of the CDR3 is 13 residues. The chain's CDR3 is CASSYGRAYEQFF. For the CDR3, the DNA is TGTGCCAGCAGTTATGGCAGGGCATATGAGCAGTTCTTC.

V is TRBV7-6 and J is TRBJ2-5; 7 bases align to TRBD2. Trimming took 6 bases from V and 2 from J; bases not matched to a gene: 12. The CDR3 is 16 residues long. CDR1 is SGHVS and CDR2 is FNYEAQ in the germline V gene. The CDR3 spells CASSRQIGEGQETQYF. The DNA of the CDR3 is TGTGCCAGCAGTCGACAAATAGGGGAGGGTCAAGAGACCCAGTACTTC. The whole variable domain, filled in from reference TRBV7-6 and TRBJ2-5, reads GAGVSQSPRYKVTKRGQDVALRCDPISGHVSLYWYRQALGQGPEFLTYFNYEAQQDKSGLPNDRFSAERPEGSISTLTIQRTEQRDSAMYRCASSRQIGEGQETQYFGPGTRLLVL.

V is TRBV29-1 and J is TRBJ1-2, with D maybe TRBD1 (5 bases). The CDR3 length is 12 residues. The germline gives CDR1 SQVTM, CDR2 ANQGSEA. V was shortened by 6 bases and J by 3 bases, with 11 bases between the two germline ends. The CDR3: CSVTDGYYGYTF. CDR3 bases: TGCAGCGTGACAGATGGGTACTATGGCTACACCTTC.

This clone was picked up one time. The V gene is TRBV19, the J gene TRBJ2-1; TRBD1 agrees at 8 bases. V trimming: 5 bases; J trimming: 7 bases; junction bases outside the gene matches: 7. The germline CDR1 and CDR2 sequences are LNHDA and SQIVND (reference sequence). The CDR3 totals 14 residues. This CDR3 reads CASSGTGHRNEQFF. DNA of the CDR3: TGTGCCAGTAGTGGGACAGGTCATCGAAATGAGCAGTTCTTC.

The rearrangement links TRBV24-1 to TRBJ1-2; tentatively, D is TRBD1 (5 bases). V was pared by 5 bases and J by 5 bases, with 8 bases between. CDR1 and CDR2 from the germline V gene are KGHDR and SFDVKD. The CDR3 has 12 residues. The CDR3 loop reads CATSAGGYGYTF. CDR3 sequence (DNA): TGTGCCACCAGTGCCGGGGGATATGGCTACACCTTC.

The chain carries TRBV9 and TRBJ1-2; D gene uncertain. The CDR3 totals 14 residues. From germline, CDR1 is SGDLS and CDR2 YYNGEE. Between the trimmed V and J ends, which lost 1 base and 3 bases, there was a span of 10 bases. The CDR3 protein is CASSVLPEDYGYTF. CDR3 in DNA: TGTGCCAGCAGCGTACTTCCAGAAGACTATGGCTACACCTTC.

This clone was found once. The chain is built from TRBV5-8 and TRBJ2-3, with D perhaps matching TRBD2 (6 bases). The CDR3 sequence is 13 residues long. Germline values: CDR1 SGHTS, CDR2 YDEGEE. Deletions cut 5 bases from V and 2 bases from J, with 9 bases between. The CDR3 loop reads CASRGGFTDTQYF. DNA of the CDR3: TGTGCCAGCAGGGGAGGATTCACAGATACGCAGTATTTT.

The chain is built from TRBV1 and TRBJ2-7; TRBD1 is taken as the D call from the table, unchecked against the DNA. TRBV1 is shown as a pseudogene. CDR3 length equals 15 residues. CDR3 in amino acids: CTSSQNPGQEGEQYF. For the CDR3, the DNA is TGCACCAGCAGCCAAAACCCGGGACAGGAAGGGGAGCAGTACTTC.

This sequence joins TRBV7-2 and TRBJ1-2; TRBD1 matches 7 bases. Germline loops: CDR1 SGHTA, CDR2 FQGNSA. Losses at the gene ends were 6 bases for V and 4 bases for J; bases not matched to a gene: 14. The CDR3 is 16 residues long. Here the CDR3 reads CASSPGPGQQLYGYTF. The CDR3 region has the DNA TGTGCCAGCAGTCCCGGACCGGGACAGCAACTCTATGGCTACACCTTC.